The 10 T cell receptor beta chains given below trace back to one sample, sequenced in a study of blood T cell repertoires in COVID-19. Assay used: immunoSEQ multiplex PCR; TCRdb lists only in-frame clones, some missing. The sample carries more than 300,000 clones, around 90% recorded once. The source material was peripheral blood. These receptor sequences come from a woman in her thirties or forties with COVID-19, enrolled during active disease.

V usage is TRBV5-4 and J usage is TRBJ1-1; weak D call: TRBD1 (5 bases). The length of the CDR3 is 14 residues. Germline loops: CDR1 SGHNT, CDR2 YYREEE (reference sequence). V was shortened by 3 bases and J by 1 base, with 10 bases between the two germline ends. Here the CDR3 reads CASSWGYGNTEAFF. The CDR3 DNA is TGTGCCAGCAGCTGGGGCTATGGGAACACTGAAGCTTTCTTT.

A single count supports this clone. The chain has TRBV7-8 and TRBJ1-1, with a weak D call TRBD1 (5 bases). Trimming removed 5 bases from V and 10 bases from J, with 14 bases in between. CDR3 length equals 12 residues. Germline V CDR1 and CDR2: SGHVS, FQNEAQ. The CDR3 is CASSPLDIVAFF. In DNA form, the CDR3 reads TGTGCCAGCAGCCCGTTGGACATCGTAGCTTTCTTT.

The CDR3 DNA follows: TGTGCCAGCGCAAGGGGGACCCGTGAAGCTTTCTTT. This translates into CASARGTREAFF. V is TRBV12-3 or TRBV12-4 and J is TRBJ1-1; D might be TRBD1 (6 bases). The V end lost 8 bases, the J end lost 7 bases, and 14 bases lay between the germline ends. CDR3 length: 12 amino acids.

This chain links TRBV7-2 with TRBJ1-5, with D unresolved. The germline gives CDR1 SGHTA, CDR2 FQGNSA. This CDR3 region has 14 residues. Trimming stripped 1 base from V and 3 bases from J, with 7 bases between. The CDR3: CASSLEQNNQPQHF. The CDR3 coding sequence is TGTGCCAGCAGCTTAGAACAGAACAATCAGCCCCAGCATTTT.

The chain recombines TRBV19 with TRBJ1-1, with 8 bases aligning to TRBD1. The CDR3 length is 14 residues. Losses at the gene ends were 2 bases for V and 3 bases for J; bases not matched to a gene: 2. Germline CDR1 reads LNHDA; CDR2 reads SQIVND (reference sequence). The CDR3 region is CASSILDRDTEAFF. The CDR3 bases are TGTGCCAGTAGTATACTGGACAGGGACACTGAAGCTTTCTTT.

Of note for this clone: This sample also contains other DNA sequences that code for the same CDR3. V gene TRBV7-9 combines with J gene TRBJ1-1, with TRBD1 as a possible D gene (5 bases). V lost 1 base to trimming and J lost 2 bases, with 11 bases between them. CDR3 length: 15 amino acids. Germline CDR1 is SEHNR and CDR2 is FQNEAQ (reference sequence). The CDR3 DNA sequence: TGTGCCAGCAGCTTAGTCGGCAGGGAAAACACTGAAGCTTTCTTT. Translating gives CASSLVGRENTEAFF.

V is TRBV7-2 and J is TRBJ2-7, with D possibly being TRBD1 (6 bases). Germline values: CDR1 SGHTA, CDR2 FQGNSA. V gave up 3 bases and J gave up 4 bases, with 7 bases separating them. This CDR3 contains 12 residues. CDR3 bases: TGTGCCAGCAGCTTTCAGGGGTACGAGCAGTACTTC. Amino acids: CASSFQGYEQYF.

The chain employs TRBV5-1 and TRBJ2-1; 11 bases line up with TRBD2. Germline V gene sequence: CDR1 SGHRS, CDR2 YFSETQ. The CDR3 runs to 14 residues. V dropped 3 bases and J dropped 5; count of bases not matched to a gene: 1. CDR3: CASSWGLADNEQFF. The CDR3 DNA is TGCGCCAGCAGCTGGGGACTAGCGGACAATGAGCAGTTCTTC.

This CDR3 is CASTGSQETQYF. CDR3 DNA: TGTGCCAGCACAGGGTCGCAAGAGACCCAGTACTTC. The V and J genes are TRBV6-5 and TRBJ2-5, with D possibly TRBD1 on 5 matching bases. With 7 bases removed from V and 2 bases from J, the gap between germline ends came to 8 bases. Germline V gene lookup returns CDR1 MNHEY and CDR2 SVGAGI. The CDR3 is 12 residues long.

The CDR3 bases are TGTGCCAGCAGTGAGCAGGGGTCCCCCCAGCCCCAGCATTTT. Amino acids: CASSEQGSPQPQHF. V is TRBV2 and J is TRBJ1-5; tentatively, D is TRBD1 (6 bases). Looked up from germline, CDR1 is SNHLY and CDR2 is FYNNEI. Trimming left V 3 bases short and J 7 bases short, with 13 bases between. CDR3 size: 14 residues.